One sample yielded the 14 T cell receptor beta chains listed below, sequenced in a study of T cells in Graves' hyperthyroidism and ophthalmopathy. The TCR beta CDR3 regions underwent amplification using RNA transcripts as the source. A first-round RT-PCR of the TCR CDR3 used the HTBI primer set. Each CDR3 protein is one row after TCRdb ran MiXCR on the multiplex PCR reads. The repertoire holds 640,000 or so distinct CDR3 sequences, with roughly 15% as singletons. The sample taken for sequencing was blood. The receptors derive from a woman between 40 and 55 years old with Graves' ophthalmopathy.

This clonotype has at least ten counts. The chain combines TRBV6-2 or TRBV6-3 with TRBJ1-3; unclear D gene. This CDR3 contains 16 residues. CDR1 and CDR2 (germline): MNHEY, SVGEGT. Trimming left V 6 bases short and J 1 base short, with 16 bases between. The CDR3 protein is CASSPGPYSSGNTIYF. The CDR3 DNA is TGTGCCAGCAGCCCCGGACCTTATTCGTCTGGAAACACCATATATTTT.

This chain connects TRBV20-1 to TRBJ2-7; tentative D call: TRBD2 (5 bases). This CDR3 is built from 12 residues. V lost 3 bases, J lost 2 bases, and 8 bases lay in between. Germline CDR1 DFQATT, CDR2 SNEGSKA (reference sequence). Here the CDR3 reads CSASRDPYEQYF. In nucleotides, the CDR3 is TGCAGTGCTAGCCGGGATCCCTACGAGCAGTACTTC.

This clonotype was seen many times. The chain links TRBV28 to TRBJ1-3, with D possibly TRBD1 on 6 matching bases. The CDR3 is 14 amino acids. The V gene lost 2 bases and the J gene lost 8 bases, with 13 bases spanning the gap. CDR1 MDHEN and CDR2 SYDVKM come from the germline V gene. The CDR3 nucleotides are TGTGCCAGCAGTTTACGGGGGCCTAGAGACACCATATATTTT. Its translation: CASSLRGPRDTIYF.

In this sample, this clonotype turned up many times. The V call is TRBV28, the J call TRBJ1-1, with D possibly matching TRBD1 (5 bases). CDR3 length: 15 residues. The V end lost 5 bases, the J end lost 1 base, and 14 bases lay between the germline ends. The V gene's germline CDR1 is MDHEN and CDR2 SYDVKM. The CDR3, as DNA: TGTGCCAGCAGTCTCTTTAGGGGAGCGAACACTGAAGCTTTCTTT. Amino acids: CASSLFRGANTEAFF.

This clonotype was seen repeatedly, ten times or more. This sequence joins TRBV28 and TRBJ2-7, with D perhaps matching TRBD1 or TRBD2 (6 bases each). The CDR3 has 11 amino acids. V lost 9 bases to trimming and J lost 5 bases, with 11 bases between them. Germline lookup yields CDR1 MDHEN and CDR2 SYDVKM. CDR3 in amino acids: CASFGGHEQYF. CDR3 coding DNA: TGTGCCAGTTTCGGGGGCCACGAGCAGTACTTC.

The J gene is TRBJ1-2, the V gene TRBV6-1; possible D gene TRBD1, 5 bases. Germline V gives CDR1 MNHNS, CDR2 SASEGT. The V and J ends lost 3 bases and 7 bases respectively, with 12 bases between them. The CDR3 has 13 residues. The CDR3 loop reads CASSDRVYRGYTF. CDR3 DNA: TGTGCCAGCAGTGACAGGGTCTACCGTGGCTACACCTTC.

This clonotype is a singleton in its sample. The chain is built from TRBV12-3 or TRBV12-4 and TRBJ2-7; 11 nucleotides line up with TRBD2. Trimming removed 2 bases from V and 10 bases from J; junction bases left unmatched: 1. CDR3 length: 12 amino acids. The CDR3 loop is CASSLTSGRQYF. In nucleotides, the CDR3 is TGTGCCAGCAGTTTAACTAGCGGGAGACAGTACTTC.

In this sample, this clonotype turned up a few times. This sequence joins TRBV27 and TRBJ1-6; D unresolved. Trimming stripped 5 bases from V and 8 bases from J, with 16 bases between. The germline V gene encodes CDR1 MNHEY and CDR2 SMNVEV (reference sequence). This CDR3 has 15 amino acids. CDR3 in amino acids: CASSNTPLGDSPLHF. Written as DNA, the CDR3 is TGTGCCAGCAGTAACACTCCCCTCGGGGATTCACCCCTCCACTTT.

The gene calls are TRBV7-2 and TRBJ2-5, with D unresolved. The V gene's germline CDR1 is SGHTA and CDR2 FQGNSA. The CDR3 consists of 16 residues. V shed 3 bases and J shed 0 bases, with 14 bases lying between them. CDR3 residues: CASSLPPGLYQETQYF. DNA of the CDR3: TGTGCCAGCAGCTTGCCCCCCGGGTTGTACCAAGAGACCCAGTACTTC.

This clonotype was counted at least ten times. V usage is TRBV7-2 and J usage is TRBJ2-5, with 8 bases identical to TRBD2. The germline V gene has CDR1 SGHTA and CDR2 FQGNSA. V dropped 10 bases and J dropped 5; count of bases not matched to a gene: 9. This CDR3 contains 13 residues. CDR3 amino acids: CATASGSKETQYF. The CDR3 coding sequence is TGTGCCACCGCGAGCGGGAGTAAGGAGACCCAGTACTTC.

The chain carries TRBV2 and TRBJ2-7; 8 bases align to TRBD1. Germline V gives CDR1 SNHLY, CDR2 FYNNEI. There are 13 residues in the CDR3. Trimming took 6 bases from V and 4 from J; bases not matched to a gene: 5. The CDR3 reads CASREQGVYEQYF. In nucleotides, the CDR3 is TGTGCCAGCAGGGAACAGGGGGTATACGAGCAGTACTTC.

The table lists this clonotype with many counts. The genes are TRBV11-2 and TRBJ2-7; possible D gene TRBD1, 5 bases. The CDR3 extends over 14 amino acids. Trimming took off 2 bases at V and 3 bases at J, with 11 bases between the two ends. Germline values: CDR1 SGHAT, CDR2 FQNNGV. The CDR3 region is CASSLPGIGYEQYF. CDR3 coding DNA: TGTGCCAGCAGCTTACCAGGGATAGGCTACGAGCAGTACTTC.

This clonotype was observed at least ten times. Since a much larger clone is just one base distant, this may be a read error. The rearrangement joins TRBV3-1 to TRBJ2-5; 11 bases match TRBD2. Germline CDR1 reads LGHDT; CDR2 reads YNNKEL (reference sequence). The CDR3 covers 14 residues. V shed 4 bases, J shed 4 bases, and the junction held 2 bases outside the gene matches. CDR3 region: CASSPTSGTETQYF. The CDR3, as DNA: TGTGCCAGCAGCCCGACTAGCGGGACAGAGACCCAGTACTTC.

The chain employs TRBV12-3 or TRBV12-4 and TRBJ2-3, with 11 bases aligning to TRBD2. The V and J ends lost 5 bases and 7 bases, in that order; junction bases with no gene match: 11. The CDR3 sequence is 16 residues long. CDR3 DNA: TGTGCCAGCAGTGGGGCCCGACTAGCGGGACGGAATACGCAGTATTTT. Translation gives CASSGARLAGRNTQYF.